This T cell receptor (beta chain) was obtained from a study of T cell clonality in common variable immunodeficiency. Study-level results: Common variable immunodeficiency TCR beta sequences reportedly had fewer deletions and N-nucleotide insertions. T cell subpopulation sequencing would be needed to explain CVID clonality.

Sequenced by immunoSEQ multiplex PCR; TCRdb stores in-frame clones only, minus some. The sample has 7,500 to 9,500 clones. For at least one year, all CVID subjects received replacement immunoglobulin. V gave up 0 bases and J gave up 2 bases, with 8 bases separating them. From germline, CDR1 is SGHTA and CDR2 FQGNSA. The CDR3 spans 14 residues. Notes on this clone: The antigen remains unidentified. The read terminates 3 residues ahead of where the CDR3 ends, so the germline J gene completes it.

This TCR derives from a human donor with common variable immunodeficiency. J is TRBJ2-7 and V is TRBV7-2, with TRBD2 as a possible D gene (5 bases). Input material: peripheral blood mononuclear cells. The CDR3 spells CASSLAAGAYEQYF. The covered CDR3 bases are TGTGCCAGCAGCTTAGCGGCGGGCGCCTACGAG.